These 15 T cell receptor beta chains were sequenced from one sample in a study of cytotoxic CD8 clonotypes in ibrutinib-treated CLL. Profiled with immunoSEQ multiplex PCR; TCRdb holds only in-frame clones, not every one. The data show about 15,000 clones, roughly 50% seen once. Sequenced here: PBMCs, sampled at an approximately 22-month disease-progression time point, from a patient treated with ibrutinib. These receptors came from a human donor with chronic lymphocytic leukemia.

The genes are TRBV4-1 and TRBJ2-1; TRBD2 matches 12 bases. The CDR3 is 17 residues long. With 6 bases clipped from V and 6 bases from J, the junction kept 12 bases outside the gene matches. The germline CDR1 and CDR2 sequences are MGHRA and YSYEKL. The CDR3 here is CASSLTGLAGGLNEQFF. The CDR3 bases are TGCGCCAGCAGTCTGACGGGCCTAGCGGGGGGGCTCAATGAGCAGTTCTTC.

V and J are TRBV5-1 and TRBJ1-2; a possible D gene is TRBD1 (6 bases). The length of the CDR3 is 15 residues. Trimming removed 0 bases from V and 0 bases from J, with 9 bases in between. In germline, CDR1 is SGHRS, CDR2 YFSETQ. This CDR3 is CASSLEGVANYGYTF. The CDR3 DNA reads TGCGCCAGCAGCTTGGAGGGGGTAGCTAACTATGGCTACACCTTC. The full variable domain, its missing parts supplied by reference TRBV5-1 and TRBJ1-2, is KAGVTQTPRYLIKTRGQQVTLSCSPISGHRSVSWYQQTPGQGLQFLFEYFSETQRNKGNFPGRFSGRQFSNSRSEMNVSTLELGDSALYLCASSLEGVANYGYTFGSGTRLTVV.

This chain joins TRBV5-4 and TRBJ2-3; the match to TRBD2 covers 10 bases. The CDR3 length is 16 residues. After removal of 3 bases from V and 5 bases from J, the junction contained 9 bases not matched to a gene. Germline CDR1 SGHNT, CDR2 YYREEE (reference sequence). The CDR3 DNA follows: TGTGCCAGCAGCTGGGGCCGAAGCGGGGGGGGAGATACGCAGTATTTT. Amino acid sequence: CASSWGRSGGGDTQYF.

J is TRBJ1-3 and V is TRBV29-1; D call uncertain. Deletions cut 3 bases from V and 0 bases from J, with 9 bases between. The CDR3 spans 14 residues. Germline CDR1 SQVTM, CDR2 ANQGSEA. The CDR3 here is CSVEPASSGNTIYF. CDR3 coding DNA: TGCAGCGTTGAGCCAGCGAGCTCTGGAAACACCATATATTTT. Full variable domain (missing parts from reference TRBV29-1 and TRBJ1-3): SAVISQKPSRDICQRGTSLTIQCQVDSQVTMMFWYRQQPGQSLTLIATANQGSEATYESGFVIDKFPISRPNLTFSTLTVSNMSPEDSSIYLCSVEPASSGNTIYFGEGSWLTVV.

The rearrangement uses TRBV27 and TRBJ2-5; D perhaps matches TRBD1 (6 bases). V shed 1 base and J shed 2 bases, with 14 bases lying between them. This CDR3 comprises 16 residues. CDR1 MNHEY and CDR2 SMNVEV come from the germline V gene (reference sequence). The CDR3 DNA is TGTGCCAGCAGTTTATGGGGGATAGGGGGACAAGAGACCCAGTACTTC. Its protein is CASSLWGIGGQETQYF.

The rearrangement joins TRBV27 to TRBJ1-3; the D gene is possibly TRBD1 (6 bases). V was shortened by 4 bases and J by 0 bases, with 10 bases between the two germline ends. The germline V gene has CDR1 MNHEY and CDR2 SMNVEV (reference sequence). CDR3 length equals 15 residues. DNA of the CDR3: TGTGCCAGCAGTTCAACAGGGACCTCTGGAAACACCATATATTTT. Amino acids: CASSSTGTSGNTIYF.

J is TRBJ2-5 and V is TRBV10-2, with D unresolved. The CDR3 is made up of 17 amino acids. V lost 4 bases and J lost 0, with 18 bases in between. Germline V CDR1 and CDR2: WSHSY, SAAADI. The CDR3 DNA follows: TGCGCCAGCAGTGCAGCTAGGGCGTCTTCGTACCAAGAGACCCAGTACTTC. Translation gives CASSAARASSYQETQYF.

This chain uses TRBV23-1 with TRBJ1-3; D is perhaps TRBD1 (5 bases). TRBV23-1 is an ORF; its function is uncertain. The CDR3 has 15 amino acids. Trimming shortened V by 0 bases and J by 4 bases, and 10 bases separated the two germline ends. The CDR3 spells CASSQSPPGGNTIYF. The CDR3 DNA is TGCGCCAGCAGTCAATCGCCCCCAGGGGGAAACACCATATATTTT.

The chain has TRBV7-9 and TRBJ2-3, with D possibly matching TRBD1 (5 bases). Germline V CDR1 and CDR2: SEHNR, FQNEAQ (reference sequence). The length of the CDR3 is 13 residues. V lost 5 bases and J 4 bases, leaving 10 bases between the germline ends. This CDR3 reads CASSPQGADTQYF. For the CDR3, the DNA is TGTGCCAGCAGCCCCCAAGGGGCAGATACGCAGTATTTT.

The sample holds one count of this clone. This chain joins TRBV5-6 and TRBJ1-1; TRBD1 matches at 7 bases. The CDR3 is 13 amino acids. The J segment lost 7 bases and the V segment lost 5 bases, leaving 8 bases of the junction unmatched. The germline V gene has CDR1 SGHDT and CDR2 YYEEEE. The chain's CDR3 is CASRRQGGGEAFF. The CDR3 DNA sequence: TGTGCCAGCAGGAGACAGGGAGGAGGTGAAGCTTTCTTT.

The chain employs TRBV19 and TRBJ1-1; the D is unclear. Per the germline V gene, CDR1 is LNHDA and CDR2 is SQIVND (reference sequence). This CDR3 has 13 amino acids. Trimming left V 4 bases short and J 6 bases short, with 12 bases between. The CDR3 sequence: CASSNFDGAEAFF. The DNA for the CDR3 is TGTGCCAGTAGTAACTTCGACGGCGCTGAAGCTTTCTTT. The entire variable domain, with the rest obtained from reference TRBV19 and TRBJ1-1, is as follows: DGGITQSPKYLFRKEGQNVTLSCEQNLNHDAMYWYRQDPGQGLRLIYYSQIVNDFQKGDIAEGYSVSREKKESFPLTVTSAQKNPTAFYLCASSNFDGAEAFFGQGTRLTVV.

This sequence joins TRBV19 and TRBJ2-3; 12 bases are shared with TRBD2. V lost 3 bases and J lost 10; bases outside the gene matches: 14. The CDR3 loop spans 17 amino acids. In germline, CDR1 is LNHDA, CDR2 SQIVND (reference sequence). Here the CDR3 reads CASSMGLAGGYDRAQYF. The CDR3 region has the DNA TGTGCCAGTAGTATGGGGCTAGCGGGGGGGTACGACCGGGCGCAGTATTTT.

CDR3 in amino acids: CASSSLQGHYGYTF. The CDR3 coding sequence is TGTGCCAGCAGTTCCTTACAGGGTCACTATGGCTACACCTTC. This chain connects TRBV6-6 to TRBJ1-2, with D possibly being TRBD1 (6 bases). Germline assignment: CDR1 MNHNY and CDR2 SVGAGI (reference sequence). The ends were cut back, 4 bases at V and 3 bases at J, with 12 bases in the middle. This CDR3 contains 14 residues.

This chain uses TRBV5-1 with TRBJ2-2; the D is unclear. The CDR3 loop spans 20 amino acids. Trimming removed 4 bases at V and 0 bases at J, with 25 bases between. Germline CDR1 SGHRS, CDR2 YFSETQ. The CDR3 here is CASSPWGGGSPNANTGELFF. The CDR3 nucleotides read TGCGCCAGCAGCCCCTGGGGTGGCGGCTCTCCCAACGCGAACACCGGGGAGCTGTTTTTT.

The chain links TRBV29-1 to TRBJ2-7, with 7 bases aligning to TRBD2. Per the germline V gene, CDR1 is SQVTM and CDR2 is ANQGSEA. J lost 0 bases, V lost 6 bases, and 8 bases had no gene match. The CDR3 is 14 amino acids. CDR3 coding DNA: TGCAGCGTAAGGACTAGTCCGAGCTCCTACGAGCAGTACTTC. Residues: CSVRTSPSSYEQYF.